Each of the 4 T cell receptor beta chains below was sequenced from the same sample in a study of T-cell memory formation after mild COVID-19 (dated by TCRdb to 2020 to 2023). The library relied on 5' RACE. The instrument given in TCRdb is Illumina NovaSeq 6000. In-frame beta chains were kept once TCRdb had trimmed the public reads at Q25 with fastp and called clones with MiXCR. Here each entry gathers all rows of one CDR3 protein and keeps the most common genes and DNA. This sample is represented by 350,000 to 450,000 distinct CDR3 sequences; approximately 15% of them were singletons. Around 22% of the sample comes from the top ten. Sample: PBMCs or a T cell subset sorted from them (not recorded which). All receptors come from a man aged 18 to 35 who had mild COVID-19 (a few samples of this study predate the infection). The sample titles of this study are shuffled in the database, so cell type and time point are left out; the donor was told from shared clones.

This clonotype was counted a single time. The chain links TRBV6-1 to TRBJ1-5, with 11 nucleotides matching TRBD1. Germline CDR1 and CDR2: MNHNS and SASEGT. The CDR3 consists of 15 residues. V was pared by 8 bases and J by 6 bases, with 9 bases of the junction left unmatched. The CDR3 DNA reads TGTGCCAGCGCCCGGGACAGGGGGTTGGGTCAGCCCCAGCATTTT. Translated: CASARDRGLGQPQHF.

The V and J genes are TRBV12-3 or TRBV12-4 and TRBJ2-7; maybe TRBD1 (5 bases). V lost 5 bases and J lost 5, with 16 bases in between. The CDR3 runs 14 residues. CDR3 amino acids: CASSVQAGLNEQYF. Here the CDR3 DNA reads TGTGCCAGCAGTGTCCAGGCAGGGCTGAACGAGCAGTACTTC.

The chain uses TRBV7-3 and TRBJ2-3; TRBD1 aligns across 9 bases. The CDR3 is 13 residues long. J gave up 6 bases and V 6 bases, and 4 bases lay outside the gene matches. From germline, CDR1 is SGHTA and CDR2 FQGTGA. The CDR3 DNA reads as TGTGCCAGCAGATCCACAGGGGGCGATACGCAGTATTTT. It translates to CASRSTGGDTQYF.

The table lists this clonotype with a few counts. The chain carries TRBV10-2 and TRBJ2-1, with 9 bases matching TRBD1. V was pared by 4 bases and J by 8 bases, with 9 bases of the junction left unmatched. Germline V CDR1 and CDR2: WSHSY, SAAADI. The CDR3 loop spans 15 amino acids. The chain's CDR3 is CASSVGTGLFHEQFF. DNA for the CDR3: TGCGCCAGCAGTGTGGGGACAGGGTTGTTCCATGAGCAGTTCTTC.